This TCR beta chain was documented in a study of shared clonotypes between healthy human individuals. This clone showed up just a few times. V gave up 2 bases and J gave up 8 bases; unmatched junction bases: 17. The CDR3 is made up of 19 amino acids. Germline assignment: CDR1 GTSNPN and CDR2 SVGIG (reference sequence). Assay runs were performed at deep level. Evenly divided among several immunoSEQ plates was the genomic DNA of each subset. It was on ten immunoSEQ deep assay plates that unsorted PBMC DNA was sequenced. TCRdb keeps only in-frame clones here, not all; method: immunoSEQ multiplex PCR. Here the sample spans about half a million clones, around 79% being singletons. Tens of millions of PBMCs were counted before genomic DNA extraction.

The sample consisted of PBMCs. The genes are TRBV30 and TRBJ2-2; 13 bases line up with TRBD2. The sequence was obtained from a middle-aged woman in good health. Some clones in this sample may be carry-over from other donors' samples. The CDR3 region is CAWSPYLGLAGDPKGELFF. For the CDR3, the DNA is TGTGCCTGGAGTCCTTATCTCGGACTAGCGGGAGACCCTAAGGGGGAGCTGTTTTTT.